What follows are 27 T cell receptor beta chains derived from one specimen sequenced in a study of cytomegalovirus exposure and HLA in healthy donors. PCR primers comprised 60 Vbeta and 13 Jbeta primers. Assay: immunoSEQ multiplex PCR; the TCRdb copy retains only in-frame clones and omits some. The table for this sample gives just over 200,000 clones. Sequenced sample: PBMCs. These receptors came from a girl aged 2 to 9 in good health and CMV-seropositive.

This chain connects TRBV7-3 to TRBJ2-7; D unclear. Germline CDR1 reads SGHTA; CDR2 reads FQGTGA. The CDR3 is 14 amino acids. Trimming removed 0 bases at V and 6 bases at J, with 12 bases between. The CDR3 here is CASSLTGGNSEQYF. Here the CDR3 DNA reads TGTGCCAGCAGCTTAACAGGCGGCAATTCCGAGCAGTACTTC.

The chain uses TRBV9 and TRBJ2-7; 10 bases agree with TRBD1. Germline-derived CDR1 and CDR2 are SGDLS and YYNGEE. V was pared by 3 bases and J by 7 bases, with 10 bases of the junction left unmatched. The CDR3 totals 15 residues. This CDR3 reads CASSGNRDRGLEQYF. The CDR3, as DNA: TGTGCCAGCAGCGGTAACCGGGACAGGGGTCTGGAGCAGTACTTC.

This chain links TRBV10-3 with TRBJ2-1; 9 nucleotides match TRBD2. Germline CDR1 reads ENHRY; CDR2 reads SYGVKD. The CDR3 spans 15 residues. Unmatched junction bases numbered 10, after V lost 6 bases and J lost 7 bases. CDR3 bases: TGTGCCATCAGCCGTACTAGCGGGCTTGGGAATGAGCAGTTCTTC. This translates into CAISRTSGLGNEQFF.

The chain is built from TRBV6-1 and TRBJ1-2; tentative D call: TRBD1 (5 bases). The germline V gene has CDR1 MNHNS and CDR2 SASEGT. V was shortened by 7 bases and J by 4 bases, with 13 bases between the two germline ends. The CDR3 loop spans 13 amino acids. CDR3 in DNA: TGTGCCAGCACGTACAGGACGATCTATGGCTACACCTTC. Residues: CASTYRTIYGYTF.

The V call is TRBV6-5, the J call TRBJ2-1; D is possibly TRBD2 (5 bases). Germline-derived CDR1 and CDR2 are MNHEY and SVGAGI. The ends were cut back, 5 bases at V and 4 bases at J, with 12 bases in the middle. This CDR3 has 14 amino acids. The CDR3 DNA reads TGTGCCAGCAGTGCAGAGGGTCTTTACAATGAGCAGTTCTTC. Its translation is CASSAEGLYNEQFF.

The chain uses TRBV5-1 and TRBJ2-2; TRBD2 might be the D (5 bases). Germline V gene lookup returns CDR1 SGHRS and CDR2 YFSETQ. CDR3 length: 16 amino acids. V lost 1 base, J lost 1 base, and 11 bases lay in between. CDR3 nucleotide sequence: TGCGCCAGCAGCTTGAGGCCTGGACTGAACACCGGGGAGCTGTTTTTT. Amino acids: CASSLRPGLNTGELFF.

J is TRBJ2-1 and V is TRBV5-1; 8 bases are shared with TRBD1. V trimming: 2 bases; J trimming: 6 bases; junction bases outside the gene matches: 10. Germline-derived CDR1 and CDR2 are SGHRS and YFSETQ. This CDR3 region has 16 residues. In DNA, the CDR3 is TGCGCCAGCAGCTTCCCTTCGGGACAGGCACCCAATGAGCAGTTCTTC. Its protein is CASSFPSGQAPNEQFF.

The chain couples TRBV7-9 to TRBJ1-1; D is uncertain. This CDR3 region has 14 residues. V was shortened by 3 bases and J by 1 base, with 9 bases between the two germline ends. CDR1 is SEHNR, CDR2 FQNEAQ, per germline (reference sequence). The CDR3 DNA follows: TGTGCCAGCAGCTTTTATGCGGGGAACACTGAAGCTTTCTTT. It encodes CASSFYAGNTEAFF.

The chain has TRBV28 and TRBJ1-4; tentative D call: TRBD1 (5 bases). This CDR3 comprises 16 residues. V was clipped by 5 bases and J by 9 bases, with 22 bases between them. Germline assignment: CDR1 MDHEN and CDR2 SYDVKM. CDR3 coding DNA: TGTGCCAGCAGTCAAGTCCAGGGAATTGGTCTTAAAAAACTGTTTTTT. This sequence encodes CASSQVQGIGLKKLFF.

The gene calls are TRBV9 and TRBJ2-7; 9 positions agree with TRBD2. CDR3 size: 16 residues. The ends lost 4 bases at V and 7 bases at J; junction bases unmatched: 15. Germline loops: CDR1 SGDLS, CDR2 YYNGEE. In nucleotides, the CDR3 is TGTGCCAGCAGCTTTGGCCAATTAGCGGGAGTTCAAGAGCAGTACTTC. It yields the protein CASSFGQLAGVQEQYF.

The chain employs TRBV5-4 and TRBJ2-7, with 10 bases lining up with TRBD2. Germline CDR1 is SGHNT and CDR2 is YYREEE (reference sequence). After removal of 0 bases from V and 2 bases from J, the junction contained 2 bases not matched to a gene. The CDR3 runs 15 residues. The CDR3 spells CASSLAGTSAYEQYF. DNA for the CDR3: TGTGCCAGCAGCTTGGCCGGGACTAGCGCCTACGAGCAGTACTTC.

This rearrangement joins TRBV19 to TRBJ1-2, with 9 bases that match TRBD1. V was pared by 6 bases and J by 5 bases, with 4 bases of the junction left unmatched. This CDR3 spans 13 amino acids. Germline CDR1 and CDR2: LNHDA and SQIVND (reference sequence). As DNA, the CDR3 is TGTGCCAGTAGAACCGGGACAGGGTATGGCTACACCTTC. Translation: CASRTGTGYGYTF. Variable domain in full (rest from reference TRBV19 and TRBJ1-2): DGGITQSPKYLFRKEGQNVTLSCEQNLNHDAMYWYRQDPGQGLRLIYYSQIVNDFQKGDIAEGYSVSREKKESFPLTVTSAQKNPTAFYLCASRTGTGYGYTFGSGTRLTVV.

J is TRBJ2-1 and V is TRBV9; 9 bases fit TRBD2. The V and J ends lost 2 bases and 5 bases, in that order; junction bases with no gene match: 5. The CDR3 is 15 residues long. Germline V gene sequence: CDR1 SGDLS, CDR2 YYNGEE. CDR3 in amino acids: CASSVQTSGHNEQFF. CDR3 DNA: TGTGCCAGCAGCGTCCAGACTAGCGGTCACAATGAGCAGTTCTTC.

This chain connects TRBV7-6 to TRBJ2-1; 8 bases align to TRBD2. After removal of 0 bases from V and 6 bases from J, the junction contained 1 base not matched to a gene. The length of the CDR3 is 14 residues. Germline assignment: CDR1 SGHVS and CDR2 FNYEAQ. The DNA for the CDR3 is TGTGCCAGCAGCTTAGCGCGGGGGGTCAATGAGCAGTTCTTC. This translates into CASSLARGVNEQFF. The full variable domain, completed using reference TRBV7-6 and TRBJ2-1, is GAGVSQSPRYKVTKRGQDVALRCDPISGHVSLYWYRQALGQGPEFLTYFNYEAQQDKSGLPNDRFSAERPEGSISTLTIQRTEQRDSAMYRCASSLARGVNEQFFGPGTRLTVL.

With respect to this clone: Relative to the germline gene, one junction end is altered; a read error may explain this. As DNA, the CDR3 is TGTGCCAGCGGCCAACCTGGACTAGCGGCTAGCACAGATACGCAGTATTTT. Residues: CASGQPGLAASTDTQYF. J is TRBJ2-3 and V is TRBV4-2; 10 bases line up with TRBD2. CDR1 is LGHNA and CDR2 is YNFKEQ in the germline V gene. The CDR3 runs to 17 residues.

V and J are TRBV28 and TRBJ1-5; tentatively, D is TRBD1 (6 bases). V gave up 5 bases and J gave up 0 bases, with 11 bases separating them. This CDR3 has 15 amino acids. CDR1 is MDHEN and CDR2 is SYDVKM in the germline V gene. In nucleotides, the CDR3 is TGTGCCAGCAGTACAGGGTCCGCTAGCAATCAGCCCCAGCATTTT. This encodes CASSTGSASNQPQHF.

With regard to this clone: Without the conserved terminal phenylalanine or tryptophan, this CDR3 likely stems from a read error. The chain links TRBV5-1 to TRBJ2-7; 7 nucleotides line up with TRBD1. Trimming cost V 2 bases and J 1 base; bases outside gene matches: 3. CDR1 and CDR2 from the germline V gene are SGHRS and YFSETQ. This CDR3 is built from 14 residues. The CDR3 sequence: CASSLQGRSYEQYL. The CDR3 nucleotides are TGCGCCAGCAGCTTACAGGGGCGATCCTACGAGCAGTACCTC.

The chain uses TRBV4-1 and TRBJ1-1; D is unclear. The V gene's germline CDR1 is MGHRA and CDR2 YSYEKL. This CDR3 region has 13 residues. Trimming removed 4 bases at V and 4 bases at J, with 10 bases between. CDR3 sequence reads: CASSPETGTEAFF. The CDR3 DNA follows: TGCGCCAGCAGCCCCGAGACTGGCACTGAAGCTTTCTTT.

The chain uses TRBV9 and TRBJ2-6; D unclear. Deletions cut 7 bases from V and 0 bases from J, with 11 bases between. This CDR3 has 15 residues. The germline V gene has CDR1 SGDLS and CDR2 YYNGEE. The DNA for the CDR3 is TGTGCCAGCCGAACTGTTGCCTCTGGGGCCAACGTCCTGACTTTC. As protein: CASRTVASGANVLTF.

Details on this clone: Other nucleotide sequences from this sample produce the same CDR3. This sequence joins TRBV6-6 and TRBJ1-1; D call uncertain. The CDR3 consists of 15 residues. Germline V gene sequence: CDR1 MNHNY, CDR2 SVGAGI (reference sequence). The V end was cut by 2 bases, the J end by 1 base, with 11 bases between. CDR3 loop: CASSYLLRGNTEAFF. DNA of the CDR3: TGTGCCAGCAGTTACCTTCTACGGGGGAACACTGAAGCTTTCTTT.

This chain joins TRBV5-4 and TRBJ2-5, with TRBD2 identical over 7 bases. The V segment lost 10 bases and the J segment 5 bases; nucleotides outside the gene matches: 17. This CDR3 has 15 residues. Germline-derived CDR1 and CDR2 are SGHNT and YYREEE (reference sequence). In DNA, the CDR3 is TGTGCCGCGGGGCTAGCGGCTCGAGGTGGGGAGACCCAGTACTTC. Translating it yields CAAGLAARGGETQYF.

CDR3 amino acids: CASKQGDGPDTQYF. The CDR3 DNA sequence: TGTGCCAGCAAACAGGGAGATGGTCCAGATACGCAGTATTTT. This chain links TRBV19 with TRBJ2-3; TRBD1 might be the D (6 bases). This CDR3 is built from 14 residues. Looked up from germline, CDR1 is LNHDA and CDR2 is SQIVND (reference sequence). Deletions cut 9 bases from V and 4 bases from J, with 17 bases between.

The V and J genes are TRBV11-1 and TRBJ1-1; D not certain. Trimming left V 0 bases short and J 1 base short, with 6 bases between. This CDR3 region has 14 residues. Germline loops: CDR1 SGHAT, CDR2 FQDESV (reference sequence). The CDR3, as DNA: TGTGCCAGCAGCTTAGCTTACACGAACACTGAAGCTTTCTTT. Translating gives CASSLAYTNTEAFF.

This chain joins TRBV27 and TRBJ2-1, with 13 bases matching TRBD2. The CDR3 has 16 amino acids. Trimming took 6 bases from V and 12 from J; bases not matched to a gene: 14. In germline, CDR1 is MNHEY, CDR2 SMNVEV (reference sequence). This CDR3 is CASSPMGTSGRGGQFF. Written as DNA, the CDR3 is TGTGCCAGCAGCCCCATGGGCACTAGCGGGAGGGGCGGGCAGTTCTTC.

The CDR3 spells CASSREHTDTQYF. In DNA, the CDR3 is TGTGCCAGCAGCCGGGAGCACACAGATACGCAGTATTTT. The chain employs TRBV5-6 and TRBJ2-3, with D perhaps TRBD2 (6 bases). Germline CDR1 and CDR2: SGHDT and YYEEEE. Trimming took off 4 bases at V and 2 bases at J, with 8 bases between the two ends. This CDR3 region has 13 residues.

The DNA for the CDR3 is TGCAGTGCTAAGGACATCTACGAGCAGTACTTC. It is translated as CSAKDIYEQYF. The genes are TRBV20-1 and TRBJ2-7; D perhaps matches TRBD1 (5 bases). Germline assignment: CDR1 DFQATT and CDR2 SNEGSKA (reference sequence). There are 11 residues in the CDR3. Trimming stripped 4 bases from V and 3 bases from J, with 7 bases between.

The chain joins TRBV7-3 to TRBJ2-7; D is possibly TRBD2 (6 bases). CDR1 is SGHTA, CDR2 FQGTGA, per germline. The CDR3 is 14 amino acids. V lost 7 bases, J lost 2 bases, and 15 bases lay in between. The chain's CDR3 is CASKEGADTYEQYF. The CDR3 bases are TGTGCCAGCAAGGAGGGAGCGGACACCTACGAGCAGTACTTC.